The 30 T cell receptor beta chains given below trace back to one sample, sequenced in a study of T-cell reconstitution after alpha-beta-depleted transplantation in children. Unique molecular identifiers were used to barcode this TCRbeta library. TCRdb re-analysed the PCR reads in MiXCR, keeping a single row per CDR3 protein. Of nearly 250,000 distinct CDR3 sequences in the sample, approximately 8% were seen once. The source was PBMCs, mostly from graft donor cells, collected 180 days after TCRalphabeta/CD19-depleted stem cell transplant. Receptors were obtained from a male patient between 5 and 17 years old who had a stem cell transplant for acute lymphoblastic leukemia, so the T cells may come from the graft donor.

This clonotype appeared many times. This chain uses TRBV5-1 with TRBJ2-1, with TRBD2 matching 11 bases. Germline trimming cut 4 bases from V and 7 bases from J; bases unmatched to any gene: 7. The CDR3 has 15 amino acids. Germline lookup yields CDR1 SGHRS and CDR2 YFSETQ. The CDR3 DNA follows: TGCGCCAGCAGCCCGACTAGCGGGAAAAGGAATGAGCAGTTCTTC. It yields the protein CASSPTSGKRNEQFF.

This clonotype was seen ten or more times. Written as DNA, the CDR3 is TGTGCCAGCAGTTTAGAGGTCTGGACTAGCTACGAGCAGTACTTC. Residues: CASSLEVWTSYEQYF. This chain uses TRBV12-3 or TRBV12-4 with TRBJ2-7, with 7 bases lining up with TRBD2. V lost 1 base, J lost 3 bases, and 6 bases stayed unmatched. This CDR3 has 15 amino acids.

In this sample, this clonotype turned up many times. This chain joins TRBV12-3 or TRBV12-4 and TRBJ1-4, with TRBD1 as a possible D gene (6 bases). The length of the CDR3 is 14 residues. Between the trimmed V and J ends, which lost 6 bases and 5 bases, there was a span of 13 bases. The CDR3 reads CASSSWDTNEKLFF. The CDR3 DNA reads TGTGCCAGCAGCTCTTGGGACACCAATGAAAAACTGTTTTTT.

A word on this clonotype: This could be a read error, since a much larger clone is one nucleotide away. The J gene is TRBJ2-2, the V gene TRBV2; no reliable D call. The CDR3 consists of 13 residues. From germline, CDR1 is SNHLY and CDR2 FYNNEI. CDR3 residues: CAGSDYYTGELFF. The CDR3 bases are TGTGCCGGCAGTGATTATTACACCGGGGAGCTGTTTTTT.

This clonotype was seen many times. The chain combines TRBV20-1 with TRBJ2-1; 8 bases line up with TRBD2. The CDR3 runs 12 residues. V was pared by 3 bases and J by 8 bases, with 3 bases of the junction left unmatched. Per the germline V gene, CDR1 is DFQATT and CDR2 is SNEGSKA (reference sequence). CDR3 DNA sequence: TGCAGTGCTAGCCCGGGAGGGTATGAGCAGTTCTTC. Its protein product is CSASPGGYEQFF.

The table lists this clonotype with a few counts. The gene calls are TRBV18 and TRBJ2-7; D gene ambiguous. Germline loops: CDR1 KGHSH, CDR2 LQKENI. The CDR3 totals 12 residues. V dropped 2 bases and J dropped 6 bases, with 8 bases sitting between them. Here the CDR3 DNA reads TGTGCCAGCTCACCAACCAATCGCGAGCAGTACTTC. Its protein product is CASSPTNREQYF.

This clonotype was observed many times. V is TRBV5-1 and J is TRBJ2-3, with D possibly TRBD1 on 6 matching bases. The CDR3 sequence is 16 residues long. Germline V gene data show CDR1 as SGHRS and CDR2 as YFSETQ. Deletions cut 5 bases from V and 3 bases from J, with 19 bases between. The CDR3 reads CASSYTGNKWTDTQYF. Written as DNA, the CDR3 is TGCGCCAGCAGTTATACAGGGAACAAGTGGACAGATACGCAGTATTTT.

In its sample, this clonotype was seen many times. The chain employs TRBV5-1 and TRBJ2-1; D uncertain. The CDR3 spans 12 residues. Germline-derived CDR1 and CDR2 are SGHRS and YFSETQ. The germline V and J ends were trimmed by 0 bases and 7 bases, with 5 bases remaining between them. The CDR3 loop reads CASSLDRNEQFF. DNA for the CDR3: TGCGCCAGCAGCTTGGATCGGAATGAGCAGTTCTTC.

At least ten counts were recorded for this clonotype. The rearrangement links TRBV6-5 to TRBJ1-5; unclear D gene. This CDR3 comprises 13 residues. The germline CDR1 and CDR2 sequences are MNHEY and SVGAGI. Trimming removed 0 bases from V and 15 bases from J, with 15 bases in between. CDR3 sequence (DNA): TGTGCCAGCAGTTACTCACCTTCTGCTCCTTGGCATTTT. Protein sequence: CASSYSPSAPWHF.

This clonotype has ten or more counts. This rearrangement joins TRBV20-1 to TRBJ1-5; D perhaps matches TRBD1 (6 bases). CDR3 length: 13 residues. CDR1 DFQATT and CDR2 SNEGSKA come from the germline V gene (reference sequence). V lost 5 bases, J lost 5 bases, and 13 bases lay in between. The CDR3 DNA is TGCAGTGCTCCTGGGGGCAGAGATCAGCCCCAGCATTTT. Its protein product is CSAPGGRDQPQHF.

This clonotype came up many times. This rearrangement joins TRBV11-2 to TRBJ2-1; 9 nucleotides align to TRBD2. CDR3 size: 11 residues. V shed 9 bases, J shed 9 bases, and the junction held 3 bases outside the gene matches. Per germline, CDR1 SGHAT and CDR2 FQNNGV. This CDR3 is CASSSGSEQFF. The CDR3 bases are TGTGCCAGTAGTAGCGGGAGTGAGCAGTTCTTC.

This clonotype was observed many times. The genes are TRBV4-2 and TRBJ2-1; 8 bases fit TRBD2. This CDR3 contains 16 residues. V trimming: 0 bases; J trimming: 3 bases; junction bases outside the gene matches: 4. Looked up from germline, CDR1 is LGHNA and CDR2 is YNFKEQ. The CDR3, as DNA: TGTGCCAGCAGCCAAGATCCGGGAGGGGGCTACAATGAGCAGTTCTTC. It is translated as CASSQDPGGGYNEQFF.

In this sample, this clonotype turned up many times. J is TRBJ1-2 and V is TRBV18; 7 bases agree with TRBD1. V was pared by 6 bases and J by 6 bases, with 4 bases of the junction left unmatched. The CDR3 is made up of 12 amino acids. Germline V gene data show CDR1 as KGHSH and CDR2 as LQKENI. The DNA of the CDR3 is TGTGCCAGCTCCGCACAGGGGAATGGCTACACCTTC. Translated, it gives CASSAQGNGYTF. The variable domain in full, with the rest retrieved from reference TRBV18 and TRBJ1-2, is NAGVMQNPRHLVRRRGQEARLRCSPMKGHSHVYWYRQLPEEGLKFMVYLQKENIIDESGMPKERFSAEFPKEGPSILRIQQVVRGDSAAYFCASSAQGNGYTFGSGTRLTVV.

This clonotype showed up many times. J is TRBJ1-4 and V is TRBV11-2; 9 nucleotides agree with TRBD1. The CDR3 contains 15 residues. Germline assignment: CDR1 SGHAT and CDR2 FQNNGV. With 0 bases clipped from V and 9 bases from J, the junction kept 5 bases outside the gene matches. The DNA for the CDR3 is TGTGCCAGCAGCTTAGAGGGGACAGGGAGTAAAAAACTGTTTTTT. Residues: CASSLEGTGSKKLFF.

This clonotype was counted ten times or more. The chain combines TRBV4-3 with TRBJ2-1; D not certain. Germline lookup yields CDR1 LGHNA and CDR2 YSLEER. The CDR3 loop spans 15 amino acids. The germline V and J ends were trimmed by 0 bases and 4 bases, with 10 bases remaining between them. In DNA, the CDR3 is TGCGCCAGCAGCCAAGATATGTCGGGTTACAATGAGCAGTTCTTC. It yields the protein CASSQDMSGYNEQFF.

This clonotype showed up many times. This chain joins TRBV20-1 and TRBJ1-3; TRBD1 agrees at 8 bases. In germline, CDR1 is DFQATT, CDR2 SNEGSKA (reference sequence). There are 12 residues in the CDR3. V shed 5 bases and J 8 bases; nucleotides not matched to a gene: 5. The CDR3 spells CSASGGRDTIYF. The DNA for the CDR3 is TGCAGTGCTTCAGGGGGCAGGGACACCATATATTTT.

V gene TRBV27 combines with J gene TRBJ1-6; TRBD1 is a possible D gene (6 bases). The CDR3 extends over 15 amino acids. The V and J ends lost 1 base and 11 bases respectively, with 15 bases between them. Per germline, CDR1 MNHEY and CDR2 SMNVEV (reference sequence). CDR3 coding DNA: TGTGCCAGCAGTTTATTGGCAGGGGTAAATCCACCCCTCCACTTT. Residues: CASSLLAGVNPPLHF.

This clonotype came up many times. Here the CDR3 DNA reads TGCAGTGCCCCTAGCGATAGCTCCTACGAGCAGTACTTC. Translating gives CSAPSDSSYEQYF. The chain employs TRBV20-1 and TRBJ2-7, with D possibly being TRBD2 (6 bases). Germline CDR1 DFQATT, CDR2 SNEGSKA (reference sequence). The CDR3 sequence is 13 residues long. With 6 bases removed from V and 0 bases from J, the gap between germline ends came to 12 bases.

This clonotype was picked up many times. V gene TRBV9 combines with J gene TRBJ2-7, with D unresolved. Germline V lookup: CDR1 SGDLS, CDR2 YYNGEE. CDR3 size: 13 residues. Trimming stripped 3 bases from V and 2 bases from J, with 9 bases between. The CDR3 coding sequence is TGTGCCAGCAGCGGGGCGGTTCCCTACGAGCAGTACTTC. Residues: CASSGAVPYEQYF. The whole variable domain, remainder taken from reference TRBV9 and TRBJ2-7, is DSGVTQTPKHLITATGQRVTLRCSPRSGDLSVYWYQQSLDQGLQFLIQYYNGEERAKGNILERFSAQQFPDLHSELNLSSLELGDSALYFCASSGAVPYEQYFGPGTRLTVT.

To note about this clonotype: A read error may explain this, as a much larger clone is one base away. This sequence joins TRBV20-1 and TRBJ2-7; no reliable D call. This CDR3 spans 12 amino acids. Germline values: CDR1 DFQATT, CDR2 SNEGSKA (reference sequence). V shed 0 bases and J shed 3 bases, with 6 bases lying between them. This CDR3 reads CSAREGYYEQYF. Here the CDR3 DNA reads TGCAGTGCTAGAGAGGGCTACTACGAGCAGTACTTC.

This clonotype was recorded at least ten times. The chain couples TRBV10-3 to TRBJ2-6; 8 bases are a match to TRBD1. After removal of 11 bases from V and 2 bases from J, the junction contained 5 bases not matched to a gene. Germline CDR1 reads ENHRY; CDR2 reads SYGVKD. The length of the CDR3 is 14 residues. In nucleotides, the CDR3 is TGTGCCTCCACGGACAGGGCTGGGGCCAACGTCCTGACTTTC. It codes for CASTDRAGANVLTF.

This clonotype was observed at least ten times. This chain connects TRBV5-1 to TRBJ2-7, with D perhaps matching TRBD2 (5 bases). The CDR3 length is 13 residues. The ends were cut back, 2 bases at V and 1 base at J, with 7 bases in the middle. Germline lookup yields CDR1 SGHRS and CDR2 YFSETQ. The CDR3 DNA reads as TGCGCCAGCAGCTTCGGGATTTCCTACGAGCAGTACTTC. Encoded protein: CASSFGISYEQYF.

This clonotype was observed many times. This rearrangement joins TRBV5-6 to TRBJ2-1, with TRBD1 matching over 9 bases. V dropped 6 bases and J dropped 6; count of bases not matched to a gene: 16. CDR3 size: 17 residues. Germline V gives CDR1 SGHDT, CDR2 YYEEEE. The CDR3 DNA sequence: TGTGCCAGCACCCAAAGGGCTGAGGGACAGGGAGTCAATGAGCAGTTCTTC. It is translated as CASTQRAEGQGVNEQFF.

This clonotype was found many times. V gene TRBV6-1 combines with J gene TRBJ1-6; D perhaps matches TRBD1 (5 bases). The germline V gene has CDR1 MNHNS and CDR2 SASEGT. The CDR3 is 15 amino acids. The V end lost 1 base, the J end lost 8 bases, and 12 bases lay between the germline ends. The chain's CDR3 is CASSEDQGRYSPLHF. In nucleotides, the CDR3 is TGTGCCAGCAGTGAAGATCAGGGCCGCTATTCACCCCTCCACTTT.

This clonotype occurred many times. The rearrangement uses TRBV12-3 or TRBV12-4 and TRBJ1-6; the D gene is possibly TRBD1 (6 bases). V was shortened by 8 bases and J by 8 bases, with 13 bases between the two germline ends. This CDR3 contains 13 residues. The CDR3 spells CASLRGQDSPLHF. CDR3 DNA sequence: TGTGCCAGCCTTCGGGGGCAGGATTCACCCCTCCACTTT.

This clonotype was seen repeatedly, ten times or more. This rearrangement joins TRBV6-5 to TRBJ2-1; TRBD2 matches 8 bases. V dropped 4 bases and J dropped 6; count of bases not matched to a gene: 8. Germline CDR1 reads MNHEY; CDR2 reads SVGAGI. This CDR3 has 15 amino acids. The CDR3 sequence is CASSFSGGPFNEQFF. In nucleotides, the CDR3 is TGTGCCAGCAGTTTCTCGGGGGGGCCCTTCAATGAGCAGTTCTTC.

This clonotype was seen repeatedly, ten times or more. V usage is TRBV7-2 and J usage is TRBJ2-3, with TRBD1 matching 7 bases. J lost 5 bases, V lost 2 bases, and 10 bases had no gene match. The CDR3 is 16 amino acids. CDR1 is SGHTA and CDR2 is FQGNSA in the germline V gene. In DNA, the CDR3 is TGTGCCAGCAGCTTACCCCGACAGGGTTTAGGAGATACGCAGTATTTT. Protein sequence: CASSLPRQGLGDTQYF.

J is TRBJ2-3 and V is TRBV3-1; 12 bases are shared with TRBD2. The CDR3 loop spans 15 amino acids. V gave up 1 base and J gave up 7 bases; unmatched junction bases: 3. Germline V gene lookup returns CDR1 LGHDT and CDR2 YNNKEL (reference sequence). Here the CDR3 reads CASSQGTSGAYTQYF. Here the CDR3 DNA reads TGTGCCAGCAGCCAAGGGACTAGCGGGGCTTATACGCAGTATTTT.

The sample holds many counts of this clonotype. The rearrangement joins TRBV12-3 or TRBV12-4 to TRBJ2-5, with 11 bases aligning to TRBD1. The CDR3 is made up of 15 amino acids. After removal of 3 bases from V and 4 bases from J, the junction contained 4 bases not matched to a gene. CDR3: CASSFRDRGGETQYF. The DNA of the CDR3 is TGTGCCAGCAGTTTTCGGGACAGGGGGGGAGAGACCCAGTACTTC.

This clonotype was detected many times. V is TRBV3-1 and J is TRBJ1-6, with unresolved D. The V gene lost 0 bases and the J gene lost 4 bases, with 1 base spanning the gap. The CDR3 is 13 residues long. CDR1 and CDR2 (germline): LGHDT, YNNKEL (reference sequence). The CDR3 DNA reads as TGTGCCAGCAGCCAAGAATATAATTCACCCCTCCACTTT. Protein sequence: CASSQEYNSPLHF.